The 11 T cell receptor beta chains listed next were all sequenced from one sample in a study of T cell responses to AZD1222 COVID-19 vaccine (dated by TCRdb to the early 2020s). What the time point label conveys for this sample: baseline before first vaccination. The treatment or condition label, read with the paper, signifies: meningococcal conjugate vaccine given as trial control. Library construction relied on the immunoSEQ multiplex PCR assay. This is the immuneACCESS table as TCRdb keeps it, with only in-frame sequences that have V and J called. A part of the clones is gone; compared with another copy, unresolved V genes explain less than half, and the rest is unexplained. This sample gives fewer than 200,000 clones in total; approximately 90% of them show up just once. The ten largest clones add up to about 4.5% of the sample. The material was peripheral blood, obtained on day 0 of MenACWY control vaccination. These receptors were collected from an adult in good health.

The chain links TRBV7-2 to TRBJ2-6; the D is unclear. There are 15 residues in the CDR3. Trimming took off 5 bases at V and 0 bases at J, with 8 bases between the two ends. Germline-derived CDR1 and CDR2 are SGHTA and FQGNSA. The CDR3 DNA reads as TGTGCCAGCAGCCCCCCCATCTCTGGGGCCAACGTCCTGACTTTC. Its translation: CASSPPISGANVLTF.

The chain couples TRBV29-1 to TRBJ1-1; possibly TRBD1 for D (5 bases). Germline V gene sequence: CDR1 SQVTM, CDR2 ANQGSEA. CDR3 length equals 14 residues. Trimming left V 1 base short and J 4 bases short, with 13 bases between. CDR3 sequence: CSVEGFRGPTEAFF. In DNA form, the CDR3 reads TGCAGCGTTGAAGGCTTTCGGGGCCCCACTGAAGCTTTCTTT. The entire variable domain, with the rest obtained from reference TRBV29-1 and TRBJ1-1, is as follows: SAVISQKPSRDICQRGTSLTIQCQVDSQVTMMFWYRQQPGQSLTLIATANQGSEATYESGFVIDKFPISRPNLTFSTLTVSNMSPEDSSIYLCSVEGFRGPTEAFFGQGTRLTVV.

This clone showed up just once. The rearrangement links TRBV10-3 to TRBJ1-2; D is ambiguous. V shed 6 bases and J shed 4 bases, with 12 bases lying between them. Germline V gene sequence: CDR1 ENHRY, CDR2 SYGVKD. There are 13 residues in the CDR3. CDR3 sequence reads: CAIRSQLLYGYTF. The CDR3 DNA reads TGTGCCATCAGGTCCCAGCTCCTCTATGGCTACACCTTC.

CDR3 in amino acids: CAAGGASYNSPLHF. The CDR3 region has the DNA TGTGCCGCCGGGGGCGCCTCCTATAATTCACCCCTCCACTTT. This sequence joins TRBV27 and TRBJ1-6; maybe TRBD1 (6 bases). The length of the CDR3 is 14 residues. In germline, CDR1 is MNHEY, CDR2 SMNVEV (reference sequence). Trimming shortened V by 11 bases and J by 0 bases, and 11 bases separated the two germline ends.

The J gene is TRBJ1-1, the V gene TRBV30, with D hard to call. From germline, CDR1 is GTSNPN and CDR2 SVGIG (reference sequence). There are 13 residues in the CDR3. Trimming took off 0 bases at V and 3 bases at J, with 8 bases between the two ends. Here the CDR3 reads CAWSVRVDTEAFF. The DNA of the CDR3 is TGTGCCTGGAGTGTACGGGTTGACACTGAAGCTTTCTTT.

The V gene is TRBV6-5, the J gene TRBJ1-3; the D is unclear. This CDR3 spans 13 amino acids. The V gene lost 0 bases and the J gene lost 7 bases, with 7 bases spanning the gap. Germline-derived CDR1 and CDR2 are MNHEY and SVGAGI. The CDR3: CASSYSPVNTIYF. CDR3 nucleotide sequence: TGTGCCAGCAGTTACTCCCCAGTGAACACCATATATTTT.

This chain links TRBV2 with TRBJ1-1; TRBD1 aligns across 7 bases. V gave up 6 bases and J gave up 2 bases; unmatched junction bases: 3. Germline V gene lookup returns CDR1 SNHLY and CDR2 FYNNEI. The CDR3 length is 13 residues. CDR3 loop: CASRGDRNTEAFF. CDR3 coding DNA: TGTGCCAGCAGGGGGGACAGAAACACTGAAGCTTTCTTT. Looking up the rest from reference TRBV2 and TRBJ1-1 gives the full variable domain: EPEVTQTPSHQVTQMGQEVILRCVPISNHLYFYWYRQILGQKVEFLVSFYNNEISEKSEIFDDQFSVERPDGSNFTLKIRSTKLEDSAMYFCASRGDRNTEAFFGQGTRLTVV.

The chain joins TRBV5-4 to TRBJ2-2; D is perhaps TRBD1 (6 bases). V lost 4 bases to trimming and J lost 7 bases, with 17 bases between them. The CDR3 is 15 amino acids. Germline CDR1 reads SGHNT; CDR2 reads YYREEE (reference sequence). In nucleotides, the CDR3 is TGTGCCAGCAGCCGGGACAAGAAGCTCCTCGGGGAGCTGTTTTTT. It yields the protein CASSRDKKLLGELFF.

CDR3 sequence: CASSVASDHTDTQYF. CDR3 bases: TGTGCCAGCAGCGTCGCTAGCGACCACACAGATACGCAGTATTTT. This sequence joins TRBV9 and TRBJ2-3; D is possibly TRBD2 (6 bases). Trimming cost V 2 bases and J 2 bases, with 12 bases left between them. The CDR3 sequence is 15 residues long. Germline CDR1 SGDLS, CDR2 YYNGEE.

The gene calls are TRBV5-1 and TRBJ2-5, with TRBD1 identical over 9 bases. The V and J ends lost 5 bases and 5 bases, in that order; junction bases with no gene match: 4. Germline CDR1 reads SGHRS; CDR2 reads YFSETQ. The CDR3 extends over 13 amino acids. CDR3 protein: CASRDRGGETQYF. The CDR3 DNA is TGCGCCAGCAGGGACAGGGGAGGCGAGACCCAGTACTTC.

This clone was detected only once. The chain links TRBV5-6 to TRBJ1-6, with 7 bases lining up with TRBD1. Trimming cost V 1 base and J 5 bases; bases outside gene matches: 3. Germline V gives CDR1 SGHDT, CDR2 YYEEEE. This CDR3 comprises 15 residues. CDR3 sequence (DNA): TGTGCCAGCAGCTTGCCACAGGGGAATAATTCACCCCTCCACTTT. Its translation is CASSLPQGNNSPLHF.